Included here is one T cell receptor beta chain sequence, with context. Ten or more counts support this clonotype. It lacks a known antigen. One base away there is no much larger clone; base qualities are not given. TCR cDNA was made using 5'RACE template switching, a step that added a universal primer site and unique molecular identifiers. Priming of cDNA synthesis was performed from both the TCR alpha and TCR beta constant segments. Libraries were amplified in two PCR steps, with sample barcodes and sequencing adapters added in the second step. Libraries were sequenced on Illumina HiSeq 2500 (2x100 bp) or NovaSeq (2x150 bp). The original pipeline was this. MIGEC was used to demultiplex reads and collapse the reads into UMI consensus sequences, and MiXCR was used for V(D)J alignment. Using edgeR on replicate PBMC samples, clonotypes were called vaccine-responding if FDR was below 0.01 and the log2 fold change was above 5 up to day 15. Each bulk clonotype was labeled CD4 or CD8 based on which sequenced repertoire, CD4 or CD8, contained the clonotype at higher abundance. The raw public data were reprocessed by TCRdb itself: fastp quality trimming at Q25, MiXCR clonotype calling, in-frame beta chains only. Here each entry gathers all rows of one CDR3 protein and keeps the most common genes and DNA. These V and J calls originate from TCRdb's pipeline instead of the authors' own analysis. The sample table lists around 140,000 distinct CDR3 sequences, about 6.2% of them with a count of one. Approximately 0.61% of the sample is taken by the ten largest.

Reading the label with the study, this specimen's treatment or condition is: live attenuated yellow fever vaccine strain. PBMCs were isolated from peripheral blood using a standard Ficoll-Paque protocol. CD4 and CD8 T-cell fractions were isolated with Dynabeads CD4 and CD8 positive selection kits. RNA was extracted with TriZol from bulk PBMCs, CD4 and CD8 fractions, and dextramer-positive and dextramer-negative fractions. The data belong to a study of T cells after yellow fever vaccination (dated by TCRdb to about 2019). Study-wide context: The SMART-Seq v4 Ultra Low Input RNA kit was used to prepare libraries from fractions with low cell numbers. Two healthy male donors, one aged 18 to 29 and one aged 30 to 40 years, made up the cohort. Bulk TCR alpha and beta repertoires were sequenced longitudinally to track T-cell clones before and after primary and booster YFV17D yellow fever vaccination. Blood was collected at multiple timepoints before and after primary and secondary immunization, and bulk PBMC replicates and cell subsets were isolated.

V drops 3 bases and J drops 6 bases, leaving 22 bases in between. The germline V gene (reference sequence) provides CDR1 LNHNV and CDR2 YYDKDF. Counted from cysteine to phenylalanine, this CDR3 has 17 amino acids. The read is trimmed to its CDR3 DNA, 51 bases read in frame from base 1. On the study overall, not on this receptor specifically: Because abundant contaminating clonotypes from the bulk population could be contained in FACS-sorted repertoires, computational filtering was required. Compared with the primary T-cell response, the secondary T-cell response was weaker but faster, peaking on day 5 rather than day 15. A small fraction of clonotypes appeared in both the CD4 and CD8 compartments, likely as a result of convergent recombination. Because the study included only two donors, the extent to which the findings can be generalized is limited. Most clones expanded after primary vaccination (around 96% of CD4 and around nine tenths of CD8) were re-detected after the booster, suggesting that broad memory maintenance occurred.

The chain uses TRBV15 and TRBJ2-3; the D gene is perhaps TRBD2, on 7 matching bases. Sequences were derived from CD4+ T cells sorted from PBMCs, sampled 10 days after the yellow fever booster vaccination. This TCR came from a young man who received the YFV17D yellow fever vaccine. The sequenced DNA is TGTGCCACCAGCAGTGCCCCGGGGGGCGTTGGGGGGGATACGCAGTATTTT. It codes for CATSSAPGGVGGDTQYF.